This T cell receptor beta chain was captured in a study of T cell responses to AZD1222 COVID-19 vaccine. Findings and limits, study-wide: Across spike, vaccine-associated CD4 TCRs were found, dominant at 160-218 and 743-854. Spike-specific TCR breadth and depth rose after two AZD1222 doses.

Regarding this clone: Antigen specificity is unknown.

Trimming stripped 0 bases from V and 6 bases from J, with 9 bases between. The germline V gene encodes CDR1 MNHEY and CDR2 SVGAGI. This CDR3 comprises 15 residues. Generated by immunoSEQ multiplex PCR, the TCRdb table keeps only in-frame clones and is missing some. The sample consists of 90,000 to 110,000 clones, approximately 88% of them appearing once. Specimen: peripheral blood, collected on day 0 of MenACWY control vaccination. The clonotype comes from an adult in good health. This chain connects TRBV6-5 to TRBJ1-6; D may be TRBD1 (6 bases). The CDR3 protein is CASSYSRQANSPLHF. The CDR3 nucleotides read TGTGCCAGCAGTTACTCGAGACAGGCTAATTCACCCCTCCACTTT.